This TCR beta chain was obtained from a study of neurological immune-mediated disorders. General observations from the study: None of the CDR3 amino acid sequences found in expanded clones was shared across subjects. This suggests that the TCR-beta repertoires were private in all groups.

With 10-nucleotide random UMIs included, cDNA was synthesized by 5'RACE. Via MiXCR, TCRdb re-called the 5' RACE reads, giving one row per CDR3 protein. The sample lists about 48,000 distinct CDR3 sequences, roughly a quarter occurring once. As to this clonotype: Its target is not known.

The TCR was taken from a woman aged 70-85 years in good health. The material sequenced was PBMCs.

CDR3 sequence: CSLIDTTNTEAFF. CDR3 sequence (DNA): TGCAGCCTTATAGACACGACGAACACTGAAGCTTTCTTT. This chain uses TRBV20-1 with TRBJ1-1; D not certain. CDR1 and CDR2 from the germline V gene are DFQATT and SNEGSKA (reference sequence). This CDR3 spans 13 amino acids.